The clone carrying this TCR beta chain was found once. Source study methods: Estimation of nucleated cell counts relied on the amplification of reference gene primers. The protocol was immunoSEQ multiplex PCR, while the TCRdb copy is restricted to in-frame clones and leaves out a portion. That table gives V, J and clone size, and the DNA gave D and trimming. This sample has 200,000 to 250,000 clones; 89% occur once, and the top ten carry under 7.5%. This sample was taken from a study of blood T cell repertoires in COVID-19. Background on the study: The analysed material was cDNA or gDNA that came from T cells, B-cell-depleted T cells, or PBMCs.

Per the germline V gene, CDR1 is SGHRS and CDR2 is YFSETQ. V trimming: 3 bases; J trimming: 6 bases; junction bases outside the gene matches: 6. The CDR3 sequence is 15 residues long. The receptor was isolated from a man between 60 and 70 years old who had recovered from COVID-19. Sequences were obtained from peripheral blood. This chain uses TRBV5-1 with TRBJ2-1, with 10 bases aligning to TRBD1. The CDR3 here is CASSSGQGISNEQFF. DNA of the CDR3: TGCGCCAGCAGCTCGGGACAGGGGATCAGCAATGAGCAGTTCTTC.